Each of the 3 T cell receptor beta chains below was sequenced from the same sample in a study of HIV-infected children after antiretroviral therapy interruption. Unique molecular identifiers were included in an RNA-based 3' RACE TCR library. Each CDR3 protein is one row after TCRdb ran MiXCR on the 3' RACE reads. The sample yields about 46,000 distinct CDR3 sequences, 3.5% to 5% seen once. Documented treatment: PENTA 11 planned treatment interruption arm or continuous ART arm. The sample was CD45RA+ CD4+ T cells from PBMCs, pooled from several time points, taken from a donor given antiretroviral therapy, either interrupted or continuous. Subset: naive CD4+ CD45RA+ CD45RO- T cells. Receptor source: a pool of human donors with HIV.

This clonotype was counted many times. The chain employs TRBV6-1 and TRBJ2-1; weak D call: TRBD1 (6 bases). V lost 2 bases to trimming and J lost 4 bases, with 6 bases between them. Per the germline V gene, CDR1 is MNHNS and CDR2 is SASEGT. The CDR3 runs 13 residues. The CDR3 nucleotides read TGTGCCAGCAGTGAAACAGGGTACAATGAGCAGTTCTTC. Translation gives CASSETGYNEQFF.

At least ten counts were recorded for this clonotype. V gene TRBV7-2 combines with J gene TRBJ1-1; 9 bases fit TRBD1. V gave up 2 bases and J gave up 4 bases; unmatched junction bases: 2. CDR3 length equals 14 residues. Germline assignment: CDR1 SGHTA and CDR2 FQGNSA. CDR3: CASSLTGGGTEAFF. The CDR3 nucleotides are TGTGCCAGCAGCTTAACAGGGGGCGGCACTGAAGCTTTCTTT.

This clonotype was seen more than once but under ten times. CDR3 DNA sequence: TGTGCCAGCAGCTTAGCGGGGGCCTACAATGAGCAGTTCTTC. It codes for CASSLAGAYNEQFF. J is TRBJ2-1 and V is TRBV11-2; D is possibly TRBD2 (6 bases). Germline CDR1 and CDR2: SGHAT and FQNNGV. V lost 1 base and J 2 bases, leaving 6 bases between the germline ends. The CDR3 length is 14 residues.